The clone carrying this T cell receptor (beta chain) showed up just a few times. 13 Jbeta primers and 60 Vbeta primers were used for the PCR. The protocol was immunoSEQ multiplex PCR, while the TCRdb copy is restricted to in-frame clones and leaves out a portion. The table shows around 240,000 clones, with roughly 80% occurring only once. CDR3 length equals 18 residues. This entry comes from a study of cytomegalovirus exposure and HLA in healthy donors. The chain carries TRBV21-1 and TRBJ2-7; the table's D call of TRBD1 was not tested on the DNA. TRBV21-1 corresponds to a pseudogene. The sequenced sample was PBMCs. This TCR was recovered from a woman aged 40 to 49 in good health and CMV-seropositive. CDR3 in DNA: TGTGCCAGCAGCAAAGCGGGCAAGGGGGACAGGGGATCGTACGAGCAGTACTTC. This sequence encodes CASSKAGKGDRGSYEQYF.